This passage covers 23 T cell receptor beta chains from one sample sequenced in a study of technical replicates of blood from a handful of donors. The assay was immunoSEQ multiplex PCR, and TCRdb's table has in-frame clones only and misses some. The sample shows some 64,000 clones, about 97% of them seen only once. Sequencing was carried out using T cells isolated from PBMCs. These receptors were taken from a human donor in good health.

In its sample, this clone was seen once. V usage is TRBV5-1 and J usage is TRBJ1-6; 9 nucleotides line up with TRBD1. The CDR3 has 15 amino acids. Germline V CDR1 and CDR2: SGHRS, YFSETQ. V trimming: 4 bases; J trimming: 7 bases; junction bases outside the gene matches: 6. CDR3 residues: CASSQGTGINSPLHF. CDR3 coding DNA: TGCGCCAGCAGCCAGGGGACAGGGATCAATTCACCCCTCCACTTT.

The V and J genes are TRBV28 and TRBJ2-2; tentative D call: TRBD1 (5 bases). Trimming removed 3 bases at V and 7 bases at J, with 9 bases between. This CDR3 is built from 13 residues. Germline loops: CDR1 MDHEN, CDR2 SYDVKM. CDR3 coding DNA: TGTGCCAGCAGTTTGGGGCGGCTCGGGGAGCTGTTTTTT. It translates to CASSLGRLGELFF.

The V and J genes are TRBV28 and TRBJ2-2, with a possible D match to TRBD2 (6 bases). Germline CDR1 MDHEN, CDR2 SYDVKM. This CDR3 region has 15 residues. V dropped 6 bases and J dropped 6 bases, with 17 bases sitting between them. The CDR3 DNA reads as TGTGCCAGCAGCCGGAGGGAAGGGGAGGCCGGGGAGCTGTTTTTT. Amino acid sequence: CASSRREGEAGELFF.

The rearrangement links TRBV11-2 to TRBJ1-1; D not resolved. V was shortened by 3 bases and J by 0 bases, with 11 bases between the two germline ends. Germline CDR1 is SGHAT and CDR2 is FQNNGV. The CDR3 covers 15 residues. CDR3 DNA: TGTGCCAGCAGCTTTCGGGTCCTAGTGAACACTGAAGCTTTCTTT. Translation: CASSFRVLVNTEAFF.

The chain combines TRBV6-5 with TRBJ1-2; 8 nucleotides align to TRBD1. V was pared by 2 bases and J by 6 bases, with 5 bases of the junction left unmatched. The CDR3 length is 14 residues. Germline V lookup: CDR1 MNHEY, CDR2 SVGAGI. The CDR3 DNA sequence: TGTGCCAGCAGTTACGCTGGACAGGGTAATGGCTACACCTTC. Translated: CASSYAGQGNGYTF.

The genes are TRBV9 and TRBJ2-3; 9 bases align to TRBD2. Germline values: CDR1 SGDLS, CDR2 YYNGEE. V dropped 4 bases and J dropped 3; count of bases not matched to a gene: 3. This CDR3 is 14 amino acids long. CDR3 in DNA: TGTGCCAGCAGCTTTAGCGGGAGTACAGATACGCAGTATTTT. Translated, it gives CASSFSGSTDTQYF.

V usage is TRBV13 and J usage is TRBJ2-2; 8 bases are a match to TRBD2. Germline V gene lookup returns CDR1 PRHDT and CDR2 FYEKMQ (reference sequence). The V gene end was trimmed by 3 bases and the J gene end by 11 bases; junction bases not matched to a gene: 14. The CDR3 length is 16 residues. This chain's CDR3 is CASSFSSGRSSIELFF. CDR3 sequence (DNA): TGTGCCAGCAGCTTTTCCAGCGGGAGAAGTTCAATCGAGCTGTTTTTT.

This sequence joins TRBV6-5 and TRBJ1-1; D uncertain. V lost 7 bases, J lost 0 bases, and 12 bases lay in between. Looked up from germline, CDR1 is MNHEY and CDR2 is SVGAGI. The CDR3 runs 14 residues. This CDR3 is CASTRLMMNTEAFF. The CDR3 DNA reads as TGTGCCAGCACCCGACTCATGATGAACACTGAAGCTTTCTTT.

The chain combines TRBV19 with TRBJ2-7; 8 bases agree with TRBD1. This CDR3 has 15 residues. V trimming: 3 bases; J trimming: 5 bases; junction bases outside the gene matches: 9. CDR1 is LNHDA, CDR2 SQIVND, per germline (reference sequence). The CDR3 protein is CASSIRDRFVNEQYF. DNA of the CDR3: TGTGCCAGTAGTATTCGGGACAGGTTCGTCAACGAGCAGTACTTC.

The chain carries TRBV6-1 and TRBJ2-7, with 10 bases that match TRBD1. Germline loops: CDR1 MNHNS, CDR2 SASEGT. With V trimmed by 4 bases and J by 4 bases, 7 bases remained unmatched. The CDR3 is made up of 15 amino acids. CDR3 amino acids: CASSATGTGVYEQYF. Written as DNA, the CDR3 is TGTGCCAGCAGTGCAACCGGGACAGGGGTTTACGAGCAGTACTTC.

The chain recombines TRBV9 with TRBJ2-5; TRBD1 matches 8 bases. The CDR3 has 14 amino acids. Germline loops: CDR1 SGDLS, CDR2 YYNGEE. V shed 2 bases and J 5 bases; nucleotides not matched to a gene: 5. The CDR3: CASSVTGGEETQYF. The CDR3 nucleotides are TGTGCCAGCAGCGTCACAGGGGGTGAGGAGACCCAGTACTTC. The full variable domain, with the rest looked up from reference TRBV9 and TRBJ2-5, is DSGVTQTPKHLITATGQRVTLRCSPRSGDLSVYWYQQSLDQGLQFLIQYYNGEERAKGNILERFSAQQFPDLHSELNLSSLELGDSALYFCASSVTGGEETQYFGPGTRLLVL.

Note on this clone: One end of the junction fails to match germline, which may point to a read error. V gene TRBV2 combines with J gene TRBJ2-7; perhaps D is TRBD1 or TRBD2 (6 bases each). The CDR3 loop spans 13 amino acids. The germline gives CDR1 SNHLY, CDR2 FYNNEI. This chain's CDR3 is CAGRGLTSYEQYF. The CDR3 DNA is TGTGCCGGCAGGGGACTGACATCCTACGAGCAGTACTTC.

V and J are TRBV7-9 and TRBJ1-5; TRBD1 is a possible D gene (5 bases). The CDR3 totals 14 residues. Germline lookup yields CDR1 SEHNR and CDR2 FQNEAQ (reference sequence). V was cut by 6 bases and J by 4 bases, with 13 bases left in between. In DNA, the CDR3 is TGTGCCAGCAGTTTTGGGGGGACGAATCAGCCCCAGCATTTT. This gives the protein CASSFGGTNQPQHF.

This chain's CDR3 is CAWNRERSPLHF. The CDR3 DNA follows: TGTGCCTGGAACAGGGAACGTTCACCCCTCCACTTT. The chain combines TRBV30 with TRBJ1-6; D perhaps matches TRBD1 (6 bases). CDR1 is GTSNPN and CDR2 is SVGIG in the germline V gene (reference sequence). The CDR3 consists of 12 residues. V lost 4 bases, J lost 9 bases, and 10 bases lay in between.

This clone was recorded once. The rearrangement links TRBV7-9 to TRBJ1-2, with TRBD1 identical over 10 bases. The V gene's germline CDR1 is SEHNR and CDR2 FQNEAQ (reference sequence). The CDR3 loop spans 14 amino acids. V shed 1 base and J 4 bases; nucleotides not matched to a gene: 0. This CDR3 is CASSLGDRGYGYTF. The CDR3 DNA reads as TGTGCCAGCAGCTTAGGGGACAGGGGCTATGGCTACACCTTC.

The chain carries TRBV5-1 and TRBJ1-5, with 8 bases fitting TRBD1. From germline, CDR1 is SGHRS and CDR2 YFSETQ. The CDR3 has 15 residues. After removal of 0 bases from V and 4 bases from J, the junction contained 3 bases not matched to a gene. The CDR3 DNA is TGCGCCAGCAGCTTGGGGACAGGGTTGAATCAGCCCCAGCATTTT. Encoded protein: CASSLGTGLNQPQHF.

The chain employs TRBV6-6 and TRBJ1-2; D remains ambiguous. CDR3 length: 12 amino acids. V lost 0 bases to trimming and J lost 11 bases, with 10 bases between them. Germline lookup yields CDR1 MNHNY and CDR2 SVGAGI (reference sequence). In DNA, the CDR3 is TGTGCCAGCAGTTACTCCCAAGGAGGGTACACCTTC. The encoded protein is CASSYSQGGYTF.

The chain carries TRBV28 and TRBJ2-5; 7 bases map to TRBD2. The CDR3 is 13 residues long. From germline, CDR1 is MDHEN and CDR2 SYDVKM. V was pared by 5 bases and J by 6 bases, with 6 bases of the junction left unmatched. In DNA form, the CDR3 reads TGTGCCAGCAGTCCCGGACTAGAGAAGACCCAGTACTTC. This gives the protein CASSPGLEKTQYF.

The chain uses TRBV10-2 and TRBJ2-1; 8 nucleotides line up with TRBD2. Trimming at V came to 8 bases and at J to 4 bases, leaving 4 bases not matched to a gene. The CDR3 spans 13 residues. CDR1 and CDR2 (germline): WSHSY, SAAADI. The DNA for the CDR3 is TGCGCCAGCTATGGCGGGGGGTACAATGAGCAGTTCTTC. Residues: CASYGGGYNEQFF.

The chain couples TRBV19 to TRBJ1-1, with a weak D call TRBD1 (6 bases). The germline CDR1 and CDR2 sequences are LNHDA and SQIVND (reference sequence). This CDR3 is built from 14 residues. Trimming shortened V by 5 bases and J by 5 bases, and 15 bases separated the two germline ends. CDR3 in amino acids: CASSFPGERTEAFF. The CDR3 DNA reads TGTGCCAGTAGTTTCCCAGGGGAGAGAACTGAAGCTTTCTTT.

This clone was detected only once. V is TRBV13 and J is TRBJ2-4; a possible D gene is TRBD1 (5 bases). The CDR3 totals 16 residues. Trimming shortened V by 3 bases and J by 2 bases, and 14 bases separated the two germline ends. Germline V gives CDR1 PRHDT, CDR2 FYEKMQ (reference sequence). The CDR3 nucleotides read TGTGCCAGCAGCTTCCAGGGCGGCTGGACCAAAAACATTCAGTACTTC. As protein: CASSFQGGWTKNIQYF.

The CDR3 sequence is CASSLWTGNWNTEAFF. For the CDR3, the DNA is TGTGCCAGCAGCTTATGGACGGGGAACTGGAACACTGAAGCTTTCTTT. V usage is TRBV7-9 and J usage is TRBJ1-1; no clear D gene. V shed 2 bases and J shed 1 base, with 14 bases lying between them. Germline values: CDR1 SEHNR, CDR2 FQNEAQ (reference sequence). The CDR3 contains 16 residues.

This chain connects TRBV7-2 to TRBJ1-1, with no clear D. The CDR3 length is 14 residues. The V end lost 3 bases, the J end lost 4 bases, and 12 bases lay between the germline ends. Germline V gene lookup returns CDR1 SGHTA and CDR2 FQGNSA. CDR3 residues: CASSLVEHATEAFF. The CDR3 DNA sequence: TGTGCCAGCAGCTTGGTCGAGCATGCCACTGAAGCTTTCTTT.